Listed below are T cell receptor beta chains from one sample, sequenced in a study of T cells after yellow fever vaccination. A single record per CDR3 protein comes from TCRdb applying MiXCR to the 5' RACE reads. Altogether around 340,000 distinct CDR3 sequences are present, around an eighth being singletons, with the ten largest covering 2.5% to 3.5%. Sequenced material: CD4+ T cells sorted from PBMCs, taken 15 days after the yellow fever booster vaccination. The receptors shown here come from a young man who received the YFV17D yellow fever vaccine. The CDR3 runs from the conserved cysteine through the conserved F or W. The D gene is left open where the match is weak. The size field is filled for only some rows; it gives once, few, many or a size class.

len | abundance | d_gene | j_gene | v_gene | CDR3nt | CDR3aa
17 | few | . | TRBJ2-3 | TRBV4-1 | TGCGCCAGCAGCCAAGATAGAGTACTGCTTTCCACAGATACGCAGTATTTT | CASSQDRVLLSTDTQYF
19 | . | TRBD2 | TRBJ2-1 | TRBV5-1 | TGCGCCAGCAGCTTGCGCCCTAGCGGGGGACCTAGCTCCTACAATGAGCAGTTCTTC | CASSLRPSGGPSSYNEQFF
14 | . | TRBD1 | TRBJ2-5 | TRBV27 | TGTGCCAGCGGTATACAGGGGGCGAGGGTGACCCAGTACTTC | CASGIQGARVTQYF
13 | . | . | TRBJ1-2 | TRBV28 | TGTGCCAGCAGTCCTCAGTTTAACTATGGCTACACCTTC | CASSPQFNYGYTF
13 | . | . | TRBJ2-3 | TRBV6-6 | TGTGCCACCCTTAACCAGGGGATCGCTACGCAGTATTTT | CATLNQGIATQYF
16 | . | . | TRBJ1-5 | TRBV5-7 | TGTGCCAGCAGCTTGGCCGGGGGAGAAGGCAATCAGCCCCAGCATTTT | CASSLAGGEGNQPQHF
12 | . | . | TRBJ2-2 | TRBV12-3/TRBV12-4 | TGTGCCAGCAGTTACCCAGTCCAGGAGCTGTTTTTT | CASSYPVQELFF
15 | . | . | TRBJ1-1 | TRBV5-1 | TGCGCCAGCAGCTTAAGGGGGTTCATGAACACTGAAGCTTTCTTT | CASSLRGFMNTEAFF
17 | . | . | TRBJ1-4 | TRBV4-2 | TGTGCCAGCAGCCAAGATCCCACGGCGGCAACTAATGAAAAACTGTTTTTT | CASSQDPTAATNEKLFF
13 | many | . | TRBJ1-2 | TRBV5-1 | TGCGCCAGCAGCAACGTCCCGCTTTATGGCTACACCTTC | CASSNVPLYGYTF
15 | few | . | TRBJ1-1 | TRBV5-6 | TGTGCCAGCTCGGGGTGGGGGCGGTGGAACACTGAAGCTTTCTTT | CASSGWGRWNTEAFF
16 | . | TRBD1 | TRBJ2-5 | TRBV5-4 | TGTGCCAGCAGCGACAATCCCGGACAGGGGAAGGAGACCCAGTACTTC | CASSDNPGQGKETQYF
16 | few | . | TRBJ2-3 | TRBV6-5 | TGTGCCAGCAGTTACGGGGGGGGGCCCCCCACAGATACGCAGTATTTT | CASSYGGGPPTDTQYF
14 | many | TRBD1 | TRBJ1-3 | TRBV2 | TGTGCCAGCAGTGAACAGGGGGCTGGAAACACCATATATTTT | CASSEQGAGNTIYF
16 | few | . | TRBJ2-1 | TRBV5-1 | TGCGCCAGCAGCTTGGCGGCGGGGGCCCGCTACAATGAGCAGTTCTTC | CASSLAAGARYNEQFF
15 | few | . | TRBJ1-4 | TRBV7-2 | TGTGCCAGCACCCGTACAGGGACAACTAATGAAAAACTGTTTTTT | CASTRTGTTNEKLFF
14 | many | . | TRBJ2-2 | TRBV10-3 | TGTGCCATAGAAGAGAGAACAGGGTCCGGGGAGCTGTTTTTT | CAIEERTGSGELFF
16 | . | . | TRBJ2-1 | TRBV20-1 | TGCAGTGCTAGAGATACCACCTCACCTACATACAATGAGCAGTTCTTC | CSARDTTSPTYNEQFF
14 | few | . | TRBJ2-3 | TRBV7-2 | TGTGCCAGCAGCTTCCCTTCCAGCACAGATACGCAGTATTTT | CASSFPSSTDTQYF
15 | . | . | TRBJ2-2 | TRBV5-1 | TGCGCCAGCAGCTTGTCTCTAGCAGAGGCCGGGGAGCTGTTTTTT | CASSLSLAEAGELFF
14 | few | TRBD2 | TRBJ2-3 | TRBV20-1 | TGCAGTGCTGGACTAGCGGGGGGCACAGATACGCAGTATTTT | CSAGLAGGTDTQYF
14 | . | . | TRBJ2-1 | TRBV14 | TGTGCCAGCAGTCTTCGGGCTGGGCTCAATGAGCAGTTCTTC | CASSLRAGLNEQFF
16 | . | . | TRBJ1-4 | TRBV4-1 | TGCGCCAGCAGCCAATGGGAGACACTTAAGGAGGAAAAACTGTTTTTT | CASSQWETLKEEKLFF
16 | . | . | TRBJ2-1 | TRBV12-3/TRBV12-4 | TGTGCCAGCAGTTTTCCGCGGACTATCTCTCCCCATGAGCAGTTCTTC | CASSFPRTISPHEQFF
14 | few | . | TRBJ2-2 | TRBV6-1 | TGTGCCAGCAGTCAGGTCGGGAACACCGGGGAGCTGTTTTTT | CASSQVGNTGELFF
16 | . | . | TRBJ2-6 | TRBV10-3 | TGTGCCATCAGTGTGTCGGCTGTAGGTGGGGCCAACGTCCTGACTTTC | CAISVSAVGGANVLTF
14 | few | . | TRBJ1-4 | TRBV12-3/TRBV12-4 | TGTGCCAGCAGTGCACAGGGAAGGGGTGAAAAACTGTTTTTT | CASSAQGRGEKLFF
15 | few | TRBD1 | TRBJ1-1 | TRBV12-3/TRBV12-4 | TGTGCCAGCAGTTTGACAGGGGTGATGAACACTGAAGCTTTCTTT | CASSLTGVMNTEAFF
15 | few | . | TRBJ1-6 | TRBV5-1 | TGCGCCAGCAGCTTTCTTCCGGGCTATAATTCACCCCTCCACTTT | CASSFLPGYNSPLHF
15 | . | . | TRBJ2-3 | TRBV7-2 | TGTGCCAGCTCACCGTGGGGGGGCCCGACAGATACGCAGTATTTT | CASSPWGGPTDTQYF
19 | . | . | TRBJ2-3 | TRBV5-1 | TGCGCCAGCAGCTGGGGTCTGAGGAGTGGGAGCTCCCGCACAGATACGCAGTATTTT | CASSWGLRSGSSRTDTQYF
14 | few | TRBD1 | TRBJ1-5 | TRBV29-1 | TGCAGCGTGAGACTAACAGGGGGCAATCAGCCCCAGCATTTT | CSVRLTGGNQPQHF
14 | few | . | TRBJ2-3 | TRBV28 | TGTGCCAGCAGTTCGGCGGAGACACCAGATACGCAGTATTTT | CASSSAETPDTQYF
17 | . | . | TRBJ1-6 | TRBV4-1 | TGCGCCAGCAGCCAATCGGGGGCCGTCTCCTATAATTCACCCCTCCACTTT | CASSQSGAVSYNSPLHF
15 | . | . | TRBJ2-3 | TRBV28 | TGTGCCAGCAATTCAGGGGGGACCGGCACAGATACGCAGTATTTT | CASNSGGTGTDTQYF
13 | . | . | TRBJ1-1 | TRBV7-3 | TGTGCCCGCCTTAGGGGGATGAACACTGAAGCTTTCTTT | CARLRGMNTEAFF
15 | few | TRBD2 | TRBJ2-3 | TRBV20-1 | TGCAGTGCTAGAGGTCCTAGCGGGGCCACAGATACGCAGTATTTT | CSARGPSGATDTQYF
15 | . | . | TRBJ1-5 | TRBV7-9 | TGTGCCAGCAGCTTAGGTGACTCGGGGGTTCAGCCCCAGCATTTT | CASSLGDSGVQPQHF
15 | few | . | TRBJ2-3 | TRBV12-3/TRBV12-4 | TGTGCCAGCAGGCAACGGGGGGCGGGCACAGATACGCAGTATTTT | CASRQRGAGTDTQYF
14 | few | . | TRBJ2-3 | TRBV20-1 | TGCAGTGCCTGGGAGACACCAAGCACAGATACGCAGTATTTT | CSAWETPSTDTQYF
14 | . | TRBD1 | TRBJ1-2 | TRBV6-5 | TGTGCCAGCAGACGGACAGGGGGTTCCTATGGCTACACCTTC | CASRRTGGSYGYTF